This passage covers 10 T cell receptor beta chains from one sample sequenced in a study of cytomegalovirus exposure and HLA in healthy donors. PCR amplification relied on 60 Vbeta primers (plus 13 Jbeta primers). Libraries were prepared by immunoSEQ multiplex PCR; TCRdb keeps only in-frame clonotypes and omits some of them. In the table there are tens of thousands of clones, less than 85% of which are singletons. Sequences were obtained from PBMCs. These receptors came from a woman aged 50 to 60 in good health and CMV-seronegative.

The chain recombines TRBV19 with TRBJ1-5; D perhaps matches TRBD1 (5 bases). V was pared by 3 bases and J by 3 bases, with 15 bases between. Germline V CDR1 and CDR2: LNHDA, SQIVND (reference sequence). There are 16 residues in the CDR3. Written as DNA, the CDR3 is TGTGCCAGTAGTATGGTTGGGGCAGGGAACAATCAGCCCCAGCATTTT. Its translation: CASSMVGAGNNQPQHF.

This clone was found a few times. J is TRBJ1-2 and V is TRBV21-1. TRBV21-1 has pseudogene status. CDR3 length equals 16 residues. The CDR3 region has the DNA TGTGCCAGCAGCGGGCCGGGACTCGAAAACCCGCATGGCTACACCTTC. Its protein product is CASSGPGLENPHGYTF.

J is TRBJ1-2 and V is TRBV6-6; no reliable D call. CDR3 length: 11 residues. Germline loops: CDR1 MNHNY, CDR2 SVGAGI (reference sequence). V dropped 4 bases and J dropped 5 bases, with 5 bases sitting between them. CDR3 region: CASSLEYGYTF. The CDR3, as DNA: TGTGCCAGCAGTTTAGAGTATGGCTACACCTTC.

This clone was observed once. The chain is built from TRBV19 and TRBJ1-6; maybe TRBD1 (5 bases). V dropped 1 base and J dropped 7 bases, with 8 bases sitting between them. Germline V gene data show CDR1 as LNHDA and CDR2 as SQIVND (reference sequence). The CDR3 sequence is 14 residues long. The CDR3 DNA sequence: TGTGCCAGTAGTATAGCAGGGAACAATTCACCCCTCCACTTT. It specifies CASSIAGNNSPLHF. The whole variable domain, remainder taken from reference TRBV19 and TRBJ1-6, is DGGITQSPKYLFRKEGQNVTLSCEQNLNHDAMYWYRQDPGQGLRLIYYSQIVNDFQKGDIAEGYSVSREKKESFPLTVTSAQKNPTAFYLCASSIAGNNSPLHFGNGTRLTVT.

This rearrangement joins TRBV5-1 to TRBJ2-7, with D possibly matching TRBD2 (5 bases). V gave up 0 bases and J gave up 0 bases, with 10 bases separating them. Germline V CDR1 and CDR2: SGHRS, YFSETQ. This CDR3 contains 15 residues. The CDR3 loop is CASSLGGSSSYEQYF. CDR3 coding DNA: TGCGCCAGCAGCTTGGGAGGGTCTAGCTCCTACGAGCAGTACTTC.

The rearrangement uses TRBV7-3 and TRBJ1-4, with TRBD1 matching over 8 bases. This CDR3 comprises 15 residues. In germline, CDR1 is SGHTA, CDR2 FQGTGA. The trim removed 5 bases at V and 2 bases at J, leaving 4 bases unmatched. The CDR3 reads CASSASGGTNEKLFF. The CDR3 nucleotides are TGTGCCAGCAGCGCGTCAGGGGGCACTAATGAAAAACTGTTTTTT.

This clone has a single count. The V call is TRBV30, the J call TRBJ1-2, with D unresolved. Germline V gives CDR1 GTSNPN, CDR2 SVGIG (reference sequence). The V end was cut by 2 bases, the J end by 6 bases, with 16 bases between. This CDR3 contains 14 residues. Written as DNA, the CDR3 is TGTGCCTGGAGTCGGGTGCGGGTGTCGGATGGCTACACCTTC. Residues: CAWSRVRVSDGYTF.

This clone has a handful of counts. This chain uses TRBV19 with TRBJ2-1, with TRBD2 matching 14 bases. The CDR3 sequence is 16 residues long. V was clipped by 3 bases and J by 6 bases; unmatched bases: 4. Germline assignment: CDR1 LNHDA and CDR2 SQIVND (reference sequence). The CDR3 DNA reads as TGTGCCAGTAGTATGGGGACTAGCGGGGGCCTCAATGAGCAGTTCTTC. Its protein is CASSMGTSGGLNEQFF.

CDR3 sequence: CASSLGGLNTEAFF. The DNA for the CDR3 is TGTGCCAGCAGCTTGGGGGGGCTGAACACTGAAGCTTTCTTT. The V and J genes are TRBV5-4 and TRBJ1-1; TRBD1 is a possible D gene (6 bases). Germline V gene sequence: CDR1 SGHNT, CDR2 YYREEE (reference sequence). The ends were cut back, 0 bases at V and 0 bases at J, with 6 bases in the middle. The CDR3 loop spans 14 amino acids.

The chain has TRBV12-5 and TRBJ1-2; D is perhaps TRBD1 (5 bases). CDR3 size: 13 residues. Germline CDR1 is LGHNT and CDR2 is FRNRAP. V shed 7 bases and J shed 4 bases, with 13 bases lying between them. CDR3: CASVKTGGYGYTF. The DNA of the CDR3 is TGTGCTAGTGTCAAAACGGGGGGCTATGGCTACACCTTC.